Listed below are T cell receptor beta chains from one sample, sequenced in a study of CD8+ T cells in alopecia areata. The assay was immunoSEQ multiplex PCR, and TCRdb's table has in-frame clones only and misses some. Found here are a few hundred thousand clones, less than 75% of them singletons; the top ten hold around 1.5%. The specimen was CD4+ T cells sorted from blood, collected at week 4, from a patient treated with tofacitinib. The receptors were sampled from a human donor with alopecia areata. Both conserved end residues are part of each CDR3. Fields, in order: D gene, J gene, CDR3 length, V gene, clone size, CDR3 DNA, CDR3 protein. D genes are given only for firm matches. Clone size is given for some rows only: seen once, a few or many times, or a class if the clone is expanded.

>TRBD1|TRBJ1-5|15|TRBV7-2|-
TGTGCCAGCAGCCCGGACAGGGGGCGCGGTCAGCCCCAGCATTTT
CASSPDRGRGQPQHF
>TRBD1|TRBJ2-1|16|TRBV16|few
TGTGCCAGCAGCCAATTGACAGGGAGATCTAACAATGAGCAGTTCTTC
CASSQLTGRSNNEQFF
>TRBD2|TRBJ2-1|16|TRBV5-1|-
TGCGCCAGCAGCTTAACCGGGACTAGGGACATCAATGAGCAGTTCTTC
CASSLTGTRDINEQFF
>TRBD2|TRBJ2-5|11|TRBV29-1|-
TGCAGCTACCGGGAGGGGGAGACCCAGTACTTC
CSYREGETQYF
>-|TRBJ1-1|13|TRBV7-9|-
TGTGCCAGCAGCTTAGACATGAACACTGAAGCTTTCTTT
CASSLDMNTEAFF
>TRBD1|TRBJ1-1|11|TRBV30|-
TGTGCCTGGAGTGGACAGGGGGGAGCTTTCTTT
CAWSGQGGAFF
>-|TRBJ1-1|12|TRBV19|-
TGTGCCAGTAGGGCGAGAGTTGGTGAAGCTTTCTTT
CASRARVGEAFF
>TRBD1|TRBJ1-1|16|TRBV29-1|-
TGCAGCGTTCAGACAGGGGGCAAAAGGATGAACACTGAAGCTTTCTTT
CSVQTGGKRMNTEAFF
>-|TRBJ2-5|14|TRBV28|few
TGTGCCAGCAGTTTGGGGGGGGCCCAAGAGACCCAGTACTTC
CASSLGGAQETQYF
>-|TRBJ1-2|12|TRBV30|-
TGTGCCTGGACTTCCGACAACTATGGCTACACCTTC
CAWTSDNYGYTF
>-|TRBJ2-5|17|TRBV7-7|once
TGTGCCAGCAGCTTCTATCCTCGAGTCCAGGGACAAGAGACCCAGTACTTC
CASSFYPRVQGQETQYF
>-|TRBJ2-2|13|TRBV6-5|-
TGTGCCAGCAGTTACTCGAATACCGGGGAGCTGTTTTTT
CASSYSNTGELFF
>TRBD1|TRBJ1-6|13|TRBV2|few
TGTGCCAGCATGGGACAGGATAATTCACCCCTCCACTTT
CASMGQDNSPLHF
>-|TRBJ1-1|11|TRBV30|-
TGTGCCTGGGGGAGGGGCACTGAAGCTTTCTTT
CAWGRGTEAFF
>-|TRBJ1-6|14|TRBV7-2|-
TGTGCCAGCAGCCAGGCGGGACAAAGTTCACCCCTCCACTTT
CASSQAGQSSPLHF
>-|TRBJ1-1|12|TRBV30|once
TGTGCCTGGAGCCCTGGGCCCACTGAAGCTTTCTTT
CAWSPGPTEAFF
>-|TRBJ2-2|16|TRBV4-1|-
TGCGCCAGCAGCCAAGCTACGGGGTTAGGCACCGGGGAGCTGTTTTTT
CASSQATGLGTGELFF
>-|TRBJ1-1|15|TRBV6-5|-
TGTGCCAGCAGTTACACCGACAGCTCGAACACTGAAGCTTTCTTT
CASSYTDSSNTEAFF
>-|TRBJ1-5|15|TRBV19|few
TGTGCCAGTAGACCCTTAGGGGACAGCAATCAGCCCCAGCATTTT
CASRPLGDSNQPQHF
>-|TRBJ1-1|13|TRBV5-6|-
TGTGCCAGCAGGCGAGGGGTGTTCACTGAAGCTTTCTTT
CASRRGVFTEAFF
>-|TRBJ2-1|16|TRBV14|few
TGTGCCAGCAGCCTCTCGTGGGGAGTATCCTACAATGAGCAGTTCTTC
CASSLSWGVSYNEQFF
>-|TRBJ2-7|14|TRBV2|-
TGTGCCAGCAGTGTGTCTCGGACAGCGTCGGAGCAGTACTTC
CASSVSRTASEQYF
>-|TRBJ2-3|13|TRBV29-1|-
TGCAGCTTGTCAACAGGAGACACAGATACGCAGTATTTT
CSLSTGDTDTQYF
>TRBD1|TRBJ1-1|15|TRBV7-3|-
TGTGCCAGCAGCCCAAACAGGGGCGGTTTCACTGAAGCTTTCTTT
CASSPNRGGFTEAFF
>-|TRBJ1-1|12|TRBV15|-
TGTGCCACCAGCAGAAAGGGTTCTGAAGCTTTCTTT
CATSRKGSEAFF
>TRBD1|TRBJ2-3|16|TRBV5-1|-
TGCGCCAGCAGCTTGGCTGACAGGGGGCTGACAGATACGCAGTATTTT
CASSLADRGLTDTQYF
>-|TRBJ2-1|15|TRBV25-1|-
TGTGCCAGCAGTGAATCGGTGACAACCTACAATGAGCAGTTCTTC
CASSESVTTYNEQFF
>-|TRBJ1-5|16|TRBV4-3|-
TGCGCCAGCAGCCAAGATCTGGTGACAGCTGGGCAGCCCCAGCATTTT
CASSQDLVTAGQPQHF
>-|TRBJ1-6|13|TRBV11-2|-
TGTGCCAGCAGCTTAGGGGAGATTTCACCCCTCCACTTT
CASSLGEISPLHF
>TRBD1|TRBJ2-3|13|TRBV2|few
TGTGCCAGCATTCGACAGGGGGGAGATACGCAGTATTTT
CASIRQGGDTQYF
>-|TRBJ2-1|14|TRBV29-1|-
TGCAGCGTTGACCCCTCGCAGGGAGACAATGAGCAGTTCTTC
CSVDPSQGDNEQFF
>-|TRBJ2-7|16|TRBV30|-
TGTGCCTGGAGTGGACAAGGGGACTTCCGATATATGGGGCAGTACTTC
CAWSGQGDFRYMGQYF
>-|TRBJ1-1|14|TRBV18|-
TGTGCCAGCTCACCCCGCGGAGGCAACACTGAAGCTTTCTTT
CASSPRGGNTEAFF
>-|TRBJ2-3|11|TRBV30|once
TGTGCCTGGAGTGGGGCAGATACGCAGTATTTT
CAWSGADTQYF
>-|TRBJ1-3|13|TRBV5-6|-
TGTGCCAGCAGCTTGTACACTGGAAACACCATATATTTT
CASSLYTGNTIYF
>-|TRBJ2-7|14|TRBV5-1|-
TGCGCCAGCAGCTCCGGGACAAACTGGGGCGAGCAGTACTTC
CASSSGTNWGEQYF
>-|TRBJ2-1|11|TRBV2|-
TGTGCCAGCAGTCCAGGGGATGAGCAGTTCTTC
CASSPGDEQFF